The clone carrying this T cell receptor (beta chain) was observed a few times. This sample was taken from a study of neurological immune-mediated disorders. TCRdb analysed the 5' RACE reads with MiXCR anew, one entry per CDR3 protein. The sample lists roughly 60,000 distinct CDR3 sequences, about 2.5% occurring once. Germline values: CDR1 MNHEY, CDR2 SVGAGI. The CDR3 spans 14 residues. With V trimmed by 5 bases and J by 5 bases, 6 bases remained unmatched. Specimen: PBMCs. V usage is TRBV6-5 and J usage is TRBJ2-3, with TRBD1 matching 8 bases. The receptor was derived from a man aged 50-59 years with multiple sclerosis. The CDR3 region is CASSLGQGRDTQYF. The CDR3 bases are TGTGCCAGCAGTCTTGGACAGGGTCGAGATACGCAGTATTTT.